What follows are 16 T cell receptor beta chains derived from one specimen sequenced in a study of shared clonotypes between healthy human individuals. The protocol was immunoSEQ multiplex PCR, while the TCRdb copy is restricted to in-frame clones and leaves out a portion. The table records millions of clones, over 85% of them present only once. The source material was naive CD4+ T cells from PBMCs. Documented subset: CD45RA+ positively selected. Receptors originate from a man in his late teens or twenties in good health. Some clones in this sample may be carry-over from other donors' samples.

Concerning this clone: The sample has other DNA sequences that encode this CDR3 too. The rearrangement uses TRBV6-5 and TRBJ2-5; maybe TRBD2 (6 bases). With 3 bases removed from V and 1 base from J, the gap between germline ends came to 9 bases. Germline V lookup: CDR1 MNHEY, CDR2 SVGAGI. The CDR3 is made up of 14 amino acids. The CDR3 DNA reads TGTGCCAGCAGTTATGGGGGACTCCAAGAGACCCAGTACTTC. This codes for CASSYGGLQETQYF.

The gene calls are TRBV4-3 and TRBJ2-2; D may be TRBD1 or TRBD2 (5 bases each). V gave up 1 base and J gave up 0 bases, with 12 bases separating them. CDR1 and CDR2 from the germline V gene are LGHNA and YSLEER. This CDR3 comprises 17 residues. The CDR3 DNA is TGCGCCAGCAGCCAAGTGAGAGGGGAATCGAACACCGGGGAGCTGTTTTTT. This gives the protein CASSQVRGESNTGELFF.

The V call is TRBV7-9, the J call TRBJ1-4; D not resolved. Germline V gene data show CDR1 as SEHNR and CDR2 as FQNEAQ (reference sequence). The ends were cut back, 7 bases at V and 3 bases at J, with 9 bases in the middle. The CDR3 has 13 amino acids. CDR3 amino acids: CASTGSANEKLFF. DNA of the CDR3: TGTGCCAGCACCGGTTCGGCTAATGAAAAACTGTTTTTT. The full variable domain, with the rest looked up from reference TRBV7-9 and TRBJ1-4, is DTGVSQNPRHKITKRGQNVTFRCDPISEHNRLYWYRQTLGQGPEFLTYFQNEAQLEKSRLLSDRFSAERPKGSFSTLEIQRTEQGDSAMYLCASTGSANEKLFFGSGTQLSVL.

The rearrangement uses TRBV10-3 and TRBJ1-2; D call uncertain. From germline, CDR1 is ENHRY and CDR2 SYGVKD. Deletions cut 5 bases from V and 3 bases from J, with 10 bases between. CDR3 size: 13 residues. CDR3 region: CAISQDGDYGYTF. CDR3 sequence (DNA): TGTGCCATCAGTCAAGACGGAGACTATGGCTACACCTTC.

The rearrangement links TRBV5-8 to TRBJ2-3; 9 bases align to TRBD2. The junction had 4 bases not matched to a gene; V was cut back by 2 bases and J by 3 bases. This CDR3 comprises 15 residues. Per germline, CDR1 SGHTS and CDR2 YDEGEE. CDR3 coding DNA: TGTGCCAGCAGCTTCTACCTAGCGGGGACAGATACGCAGTATTTT. It yields the protein CASSFYLAGTDTQYF. Drawing the rest from reference TRBV5-8 and TRBJ2-3, the complete variable domain is EAGVTQSPTHLIKTRGQQATLRCSPISGHTSVYWYQQALGLGLQFLLWYDEGEERNRGNFPPRFSGRQFPNYSSELNVNALELEDSALYLCASSFYLAGTDTQYFGPGTRLTVL.

V gene TRBV7-2 combines with J gene TRBJ1-5; D is unresolved. This CDR3 is 15 amino acids long. Germline loops: CDR1 SGHTA, CDR2 FQGNSA. Trimming took off 1 base at V and 3 bases at J, with 10 bases between the two ends. The CDR3 loop is CASSLDRVLNQPQHF. The CDR3, as DNA: TGTGCCAGCAGCTTAGATAGAGTACTCAATCAGCCCCAGCATTTT. The whole variable domain, remainder taken from reference TRBV7-2 and TRBJ1-5, is GAGVSQSPSNKVTEKGKDVELRCDPISGHTALYWYRQSLGQGLEFLIYFQGNSAPDKSGLPSDRFSAERTGGSVSTLTIQRTQQEDSAVYLCASSLDRVLNQPQHFGDGTRLSIL.

This clone was recorded only once. V gene TRBV7-2 combines with J gene TRBJ1-1, with D unresolved. CDR1 and CDR2 (germline): SGHTA, FQGNSA. The V gene lost 4 bases and the J gene lost 3 bases, with 9 bases spanning the gap. There are 13 residues in the CDR3. This chain's CDR3 is CASSSRAHTEAFF. As DNA, the CDR3 is TGTGCCAGCAGCTCAAGGGCTCACACTGAAGCTTTCTTT.

The chain carries TRBV4-1 and TRBJ2-7; 14 nucleotides agree with TRBD2. V dropped 1 base and J dropped 0; count of bases not matched to a gene: 5. Germline V gives CDR1 MGHRA, CDR2 YSYEKL. CDR3 length: 18 amino acids. In nucleotides, the CDR3 is TGCGCCAGCAGCCAAGGGACTAGCGGGAGGTCAAGCTCCTACGAGCAGTACTTC. Protein sequence: CASSQGTSGRSSSYEQYF.

The V gene is TRBV5-1, the J gene TRBJ2-5; 8 bases are a match to TRBD2. V was clipped by 1 base and J by 4 bases; unmatched bases: 6. This CDR3 has 15 residues. Germline V lookup: CDR1 SGHRS, CDR2 YFSETQ. The DNA for the CDR3 is TGCGCCAGCAGCTTGATAACTAGCGGTGGAGAGACCCAGTACTTC. Residues: CASSLITSGGETQYF. Supplemented by reference TRBV5-1 and TRBJ2-5, the full variable domain reads KAGVTQTPRYLIKTRGQQVTLSCSPISGHRSVSWYQQTPGQGLQFLFEYFSETQRNKGNFPGRFSGRQFSNSRSEMNVSTLELGDSALYLCASSLITSGGETQYFGPGTRLLVL.

The gene calls are TRBV21-1 and TRBJ2-5; the table's D gene call, TRBD2, was not cross checked with the DNA. TRBV21-1 is deemed a pseudogene. The CDR3 sequence is 18 residues long. DNA for the CDR3: TGTGCCAGCAGCCTATTCCTCCTAGCTTTCGGCTCGTGTGAGACCCAGTACTTC. It specifies CASSLFLLAFGSCETQYF.

This chain uses TRBV14 with TRBJ1-3; weak D call: TRBD1 (5 bases). The CDR3 contains 14 residues. V shed 9 bases and J shed 0 bases, with 12 bases lying between them. Germline CDR1 and CDR2: SGHDN and FVKESK. This CDR3 reads CASDRGSSGNTIYF. In DNA form, the CDR3 reads TGTGCCAGTGACAGAGGAAGCTCTGGAAACACCATATATTTT.

The rearrangement joins TRBV14 to TRBJ2-5; 7 positions agree with TRBD2. Germline values: CDR1 SGHDN, CDR2 FVKESK. This CDR3 contains 14 residues. V shed 3 bases and J 5 bases; nucleotides not matched to a gene: 6. The CDR3 reads CASSHPGGAETQYF. CDR3 DNA: TGTGCCAGCAGCCACCCGGGAGGTGCGGAGACCCAGTACTTC.

The rearrangement uses TRBV9 and TRBJ2-7, with D tentatively TRBD2 (6 bases). The CDR3 extends over 14 amino acids. Germline V gene data show CDR1 as SGDLS and CDR2 as YYNGEE. V was clipped by 4 bases and J by 5 bases, with 16 bases between them. CDR3 sequence: CASSPAGRIDEQYF. Here the CDR3 DNA reads TGTGCCAGCAGCCCCGCGGGGAGGATCGACGAGCAGTACTTC.

This clone was seen a handful of times. V usage is TRBV12-5 and J usage is TRBJ2-2, with D perhaps given as TRBD1 or TRBD2 (5 bases each). Looked up from germline, CDR1 is LGHNT and CDR2 is FRNRAP. V gave up 7 bases and J gave up 0 bases, with 15 bases separating them. CDR3 length equals 16 residues. The CDR3 reads CASAPPRGTNTGELFF. CDR3 bases: TGTGCTAGTGCCCCCCCGAGGGGAACGAACACCGGGGAGCTGTTTTTT.

The rearrangement links TRBV7-9 to TRBJ1-1; TRBD1 matches at 9 bases. V shed 6 bases and J 1 base; nucleotides not matched to a gene: 12. The CDR3 extends over 17 amino acids. Germline lookup yields CDR1 SEHNR and CDR2 FQNEAQ (reference sequence). This CDR3 reads CASSPAPGQGSNTEAFF. The CDR3 region has the DNA TGTGCCAGCAGTCCAGCCCCGGGACAGGGTTCGAACACTGAAGCTTTCTTT. Looking up the rest from reference TRBV7-9 and TRBJ1-1 gives the full variable domain: DTGVSQNPRHKITKRGQNVTFRCDPISEHNRLYWYRQTLGQGPEFLTYFQNEAQLEKSRLLSDRFSAERPKGSFSTLEIQRTEQGDSAMYLCASSPAPGQGSNTEAFFGQGTRLTVV.

V gene TRBV28 combines with J gene TRBJ2-3, with D maybe TRBD1 (5 bases). Per the germline V gene, CDR1 is MDHEN and CDR2 is SYDVKM. V dropped 10 bases and J dropped 6 bases, with 20 bases sitting between them. This CDR3 has 14 amino acids. CDR3 DNA sequence: TGTGCCATACACAACGTGCAGGGCTCGGATACGCAGTATTTT. This gives the protein CAIHNVQGSDTQYF.